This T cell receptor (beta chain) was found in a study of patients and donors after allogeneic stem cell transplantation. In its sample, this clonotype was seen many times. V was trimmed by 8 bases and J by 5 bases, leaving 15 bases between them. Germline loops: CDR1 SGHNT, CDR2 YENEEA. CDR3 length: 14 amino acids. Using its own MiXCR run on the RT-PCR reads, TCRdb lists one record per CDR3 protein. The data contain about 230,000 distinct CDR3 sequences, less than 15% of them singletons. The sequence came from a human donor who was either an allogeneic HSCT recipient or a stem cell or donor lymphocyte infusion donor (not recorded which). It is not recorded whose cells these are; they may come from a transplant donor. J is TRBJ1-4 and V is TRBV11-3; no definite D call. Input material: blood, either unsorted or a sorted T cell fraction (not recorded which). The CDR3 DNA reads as TGTGCCAGCTCTATGGGGATTTACAATGAAAAACTGTTTTTT. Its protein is CASSMGIYNEKLFF.